These T cell receptor beta chains were read from a single sample in a study of blood T cells in healthy people across ages. TCRdb called the 5' RACE reads again in MiXCR, with one record for every CDR3 protein. This table holds 710,000 or so distinct CDR3 sequences, approximately 31% found once. The sequenced material came from blood. The receptors were gathered from a woman of 80 years or more in good health. The CDR3 runs from the conserved cysteine through the conserved F or W.

cdr3_aa | j_call | v_call
CASSGDSNQPQHF | TRBJ1-5 | TRBV6-1
CASSFNYPGTLTDTQYF | TRBJ2-3 | TRBV7-2
CASGPGTTDTQYF | TRBJ2-3 | TRBV12-5
CASSLEGGWSTDTQYF | TRBJ2-3 | TRBV5-1
CASSVTAFGTDTQYF | TRBJ2-3 | TRBV7-2
CASSQDQDIYSPLHF | TRBJ1-6 | TRBV4-1
CASSTYPGTSGGEQFF | TRBJ2-1 | TRBV13
CASSLVGLGEQYF | TRBJ2-7 | TRBV7-2
CASSPDRAVQETQYF | TRBJ2-5 | TRBV12-3/TRBV12-4
CSAAPLVLAGEGSTDTQYF | TRBJ2-3 | TRBV20-1
CASIDPGQAYEQYF | TRBJ2-7 | TRBV6-2/TRBV6-3
CAWAPGAANEKLFF | TRBJ1-4 | TRBV30
CASAKGQRGAPQETQYF | TRBJ2-5 | TRBV7-3
CAWNRGGQGNEKLFF | TRBJ1-4 | TRBV30
CSEESPTVYGEQFF | TRBJ2-1 | TRBV20-1
CASSFGDSAFF | TRBJ1-1 | TRBV7-9
CASGRESSHNEQFF | TRBJ2-1 | TRBV6-2/TRBV6-3
CASSPTSGGGTDTQYF | TRBJ2-3 | TRBV5-1
CASSYSTKPYEQYF | TRBJ2-7 | TRBV6-2/TRBV6-3
CASSPIRPVQALEQYF | TRBJ2-7 | TRBV5-6
CSAFNLETGGLTGELFF | TRBJ2-2 | TRBV20-1
CASSTRDRGSYEQYF | TRBJ2-7 | TRBV6-5
CASSPRGPLNTEAFF | TRBJ1-1 | TRBV7-2
CASSFAGTGGVYEQYF | TRBJ2-7 | TRBV12-3/TRBV12-4
CSASAVLNEQFF | TRBJ2-1 | TRBV20-1
CASSLRPRSSYEQYF | TRBJ2-7 | TRBV7-2
CASSPLAGPQETQYF | TRBJ2-5 | TRBV11-2
CASSPLSRSSYNEQFF | TRBJ2-1 | TRBV5-1
CASSPYGRGTQYF | TRBJ2-3 | TRBV7-2
CASSGQGAKETQYF | TRBJ2-5 | TRBV5-1
CASSLLGRLAKNIQYF | TRBJ2-4 | TRBV5-1
CSAEEKGNTIYF | TRBJ1-3 | TRBV20-1
CASSAGTLPNQPQHF | TRBJ1-5 | TRBV2
CASSYSKLAGAEQYF | TRBJ2-5 | TRBV6-5
CASSFRAGGPLDEQFF | TRBJ2-1 | TRBV12-3/TRBV12-4